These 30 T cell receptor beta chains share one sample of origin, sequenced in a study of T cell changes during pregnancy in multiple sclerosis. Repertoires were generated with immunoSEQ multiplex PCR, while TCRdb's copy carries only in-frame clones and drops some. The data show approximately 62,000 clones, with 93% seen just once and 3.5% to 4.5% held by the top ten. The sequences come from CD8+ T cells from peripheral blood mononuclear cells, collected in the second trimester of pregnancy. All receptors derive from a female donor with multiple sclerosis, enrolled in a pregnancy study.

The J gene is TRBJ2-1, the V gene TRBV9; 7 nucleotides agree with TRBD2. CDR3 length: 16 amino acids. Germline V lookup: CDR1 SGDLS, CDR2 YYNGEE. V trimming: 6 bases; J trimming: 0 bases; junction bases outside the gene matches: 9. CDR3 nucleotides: TGTGCCAGCACCCAGCGGGGCTCCAGCTCCTACAATGAGCAGTTCTTC. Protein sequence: CASTQRGSSSYNEQFF.

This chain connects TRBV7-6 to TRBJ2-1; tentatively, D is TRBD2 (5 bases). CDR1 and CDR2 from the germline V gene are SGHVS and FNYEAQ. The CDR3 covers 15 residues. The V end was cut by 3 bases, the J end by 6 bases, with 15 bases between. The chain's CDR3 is CASSLSAGWGNEQFF. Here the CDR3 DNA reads TGTGCCAGCAGCTTGTCGGCGGGTTGGGGCAATGAGCAGTTCTTC.

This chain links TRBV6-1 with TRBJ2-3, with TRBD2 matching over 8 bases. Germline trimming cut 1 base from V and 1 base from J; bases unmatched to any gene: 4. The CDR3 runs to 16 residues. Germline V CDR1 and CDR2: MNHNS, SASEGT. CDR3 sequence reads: CASSEEAGEGTDTQYF. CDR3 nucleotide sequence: TGTGCCAGCAGTGAAGAAGCGGGAGAGGGCACAGATACGCAGTATTTT.

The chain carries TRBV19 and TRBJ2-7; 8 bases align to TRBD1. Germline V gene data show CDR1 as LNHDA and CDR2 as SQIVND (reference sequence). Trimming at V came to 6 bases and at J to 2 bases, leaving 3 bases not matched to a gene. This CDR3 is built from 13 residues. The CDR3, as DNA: TGTGCCAGTAGAGGACAGGGCGCCTACGAGCAGTACTTC. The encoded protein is CASRGQGAYEQYF.

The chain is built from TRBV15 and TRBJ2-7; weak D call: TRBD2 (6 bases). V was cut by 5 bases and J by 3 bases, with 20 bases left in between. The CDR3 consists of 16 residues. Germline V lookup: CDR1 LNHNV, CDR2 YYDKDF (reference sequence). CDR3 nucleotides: TGTGCCACCAGCTCAGAAAGCGGGCAGGGAGGCTACGAGCAGTACTTC. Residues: CATSSESGQGGYEQYF.

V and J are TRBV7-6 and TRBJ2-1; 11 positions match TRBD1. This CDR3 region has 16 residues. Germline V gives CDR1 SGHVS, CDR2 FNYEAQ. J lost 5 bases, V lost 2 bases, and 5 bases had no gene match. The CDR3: CASSLSGTGGHNEQFF. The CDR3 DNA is TGTGCCAGCAGCTTATCCGGGACAGGGGGTCACAATGAGCAGTTCTTC.

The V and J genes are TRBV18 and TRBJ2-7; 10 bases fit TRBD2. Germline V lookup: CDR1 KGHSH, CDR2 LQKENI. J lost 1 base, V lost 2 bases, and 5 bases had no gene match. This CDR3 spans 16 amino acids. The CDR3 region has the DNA TGTGCCAGCTCACCAGAACTAGCGGGGACTTCCTACGAGCAGTACTTC. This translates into CASSPELAGTSYEQYF.

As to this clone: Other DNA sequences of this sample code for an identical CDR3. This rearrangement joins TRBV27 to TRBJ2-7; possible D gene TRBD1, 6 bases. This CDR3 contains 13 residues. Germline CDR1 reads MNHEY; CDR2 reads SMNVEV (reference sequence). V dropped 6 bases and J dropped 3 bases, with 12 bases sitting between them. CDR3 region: CASSPIQGYEQYF. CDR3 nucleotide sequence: TGTGCCAGCAGCCCAATACAGGGCTACGAGCAGTACTTC.

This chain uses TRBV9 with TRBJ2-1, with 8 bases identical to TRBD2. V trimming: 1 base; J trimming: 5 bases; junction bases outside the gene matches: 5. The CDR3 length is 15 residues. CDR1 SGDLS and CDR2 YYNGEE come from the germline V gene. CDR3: CASSVLTGGNNEQFF. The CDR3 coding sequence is TGTGCCAGCAGCGTACTGACGGGGGGGAACAATGAGCAGTTCTTC.

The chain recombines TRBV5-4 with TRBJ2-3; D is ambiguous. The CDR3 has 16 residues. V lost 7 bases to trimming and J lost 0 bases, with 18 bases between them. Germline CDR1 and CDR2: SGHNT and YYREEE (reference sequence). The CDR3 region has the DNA TGTGCCAGCGGCCTGCCGGCGGAGACTAGCACAGATACGCAGTATTTT. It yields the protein CASGLPAETSTDTQYF.

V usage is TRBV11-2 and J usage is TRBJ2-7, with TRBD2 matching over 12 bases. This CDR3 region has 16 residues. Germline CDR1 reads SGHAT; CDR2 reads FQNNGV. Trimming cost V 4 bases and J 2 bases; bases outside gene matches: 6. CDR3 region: CASSSRTSGNPYEQYF. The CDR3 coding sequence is TGTGCCAGCAGCTCGAGGACTAGCGGGAACCCCTACGAGCAGTACTTC. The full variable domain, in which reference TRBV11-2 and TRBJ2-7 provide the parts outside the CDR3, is EAGVAQSPRYKIIEKRQSVAFWCNPISGHATLYWYQQILGQGPKLLIQFQNNGVVDDSQLPKDRFSAERLKGVDSTLKIQPAKLEDSAVYLCASSSRTSGNPYEQYFGPGTRLTVT.

The CDR3 protein is CASSLPALIDEAFF. The CDR3, as DNA: TGTGCCAGCAGTTTACCAGCGCTGATTGATGAAGCTTTCTTT. The rearrangement uses TRBV28 and TRBJ1-1, with unresolved D. V lost 2 bases, J lost 7 bases, and 14 bases lay in between. CDR1 and CDR2 (germline): MDHEN, SYDVKM. This CDR3 spans 14 amino acids.

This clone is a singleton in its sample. The CDR3 protein is CASTPGEGLAGDRQRNEQFF. The CDR3 DNA is TGCGCCAGCACTCCCGGGGAAGGCCTAGCGGGGGATCGACAGCGGAATGAGCAGTTCTTC. The J gene is TRBJ2-1, the V gene TRBV5-1; the match to TRBD2 covers 10 bases. V trimming: 6 bases; J trimming: 7 bases; junction bases outside the gene matches: 25. Germline CDR1 SGHRS, CDR2 YFSETQ. The CDR3 covers 20 residues.

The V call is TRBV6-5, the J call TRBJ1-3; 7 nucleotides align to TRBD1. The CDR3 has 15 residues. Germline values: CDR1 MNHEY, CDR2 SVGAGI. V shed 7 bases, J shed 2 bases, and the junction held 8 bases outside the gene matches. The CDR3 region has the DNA TGTGCCAGCACTCCTTCGGGACAGCCTGGAAACACCATATATTTT. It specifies CASTPSGQPGNTIYF.

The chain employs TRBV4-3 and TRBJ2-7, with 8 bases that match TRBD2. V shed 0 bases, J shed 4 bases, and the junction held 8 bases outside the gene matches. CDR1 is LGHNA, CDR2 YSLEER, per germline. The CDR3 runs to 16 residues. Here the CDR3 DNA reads TGCGCCAGCAGCCAAGATCTTCGCGGGGGGTTTTACGAGCAGTACTTC. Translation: CASSQDLRGGFYEQYF.

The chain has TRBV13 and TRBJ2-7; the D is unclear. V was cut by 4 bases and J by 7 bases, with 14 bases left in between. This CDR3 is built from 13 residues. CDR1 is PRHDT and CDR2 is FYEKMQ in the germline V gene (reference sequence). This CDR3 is CASSSSLFSEQYF. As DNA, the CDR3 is TGTGCCAGCAGCTCTTCCCTCTTTTCGGAGCAGTACTTC.

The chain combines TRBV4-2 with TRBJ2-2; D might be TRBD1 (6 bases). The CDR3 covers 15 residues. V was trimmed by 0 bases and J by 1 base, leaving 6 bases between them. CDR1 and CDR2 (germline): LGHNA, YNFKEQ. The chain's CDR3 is CASSQETGNTGELFF. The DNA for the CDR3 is TGTGCCAGCAGCCAAGAGACAGGGAACACCGGGGAGCTGTTTTTT.

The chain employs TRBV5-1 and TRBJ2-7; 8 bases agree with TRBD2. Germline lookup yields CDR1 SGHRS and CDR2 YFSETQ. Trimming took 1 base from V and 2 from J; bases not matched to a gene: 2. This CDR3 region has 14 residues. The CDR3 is CASSLRAGAYEQYF. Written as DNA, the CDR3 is TGCGCCAGCAGCTTGAGAGCGGGGGCCTACGAGCAGTACTTC.

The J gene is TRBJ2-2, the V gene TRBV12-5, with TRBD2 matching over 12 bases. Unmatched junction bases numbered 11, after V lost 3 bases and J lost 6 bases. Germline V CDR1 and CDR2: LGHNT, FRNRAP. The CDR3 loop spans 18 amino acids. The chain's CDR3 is CASGFNVPSGRVPGELFF. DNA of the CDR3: TGTGCTAGTGGTTTCAACGTCCCTAGCGGGAGGGTTCCCGGGGAGCTGTTTTTT.

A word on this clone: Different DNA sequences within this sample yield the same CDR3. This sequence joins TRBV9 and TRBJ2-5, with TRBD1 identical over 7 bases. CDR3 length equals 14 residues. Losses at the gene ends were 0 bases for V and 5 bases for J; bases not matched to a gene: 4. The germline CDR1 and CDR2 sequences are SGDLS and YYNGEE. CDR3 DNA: TGTGCCAGCAGCGTAGAAGGGGGCGGGGAGACCCAGTACTTC. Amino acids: CASSVEGGGETQYF.

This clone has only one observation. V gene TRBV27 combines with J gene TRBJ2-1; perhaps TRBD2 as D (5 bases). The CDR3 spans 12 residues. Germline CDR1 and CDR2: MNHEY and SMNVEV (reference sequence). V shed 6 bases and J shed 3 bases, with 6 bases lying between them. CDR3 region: CASSRDYNEQFF. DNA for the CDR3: TGTGCCAGCAGCCGGGACTACAATGAGCAGTTCTTC.

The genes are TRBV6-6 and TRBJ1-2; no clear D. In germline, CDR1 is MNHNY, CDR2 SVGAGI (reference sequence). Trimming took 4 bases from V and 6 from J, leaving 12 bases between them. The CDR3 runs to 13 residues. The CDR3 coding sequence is TGTGCCAGCAGTTCGGTCTCCAGGCATGGCTACACCTTC. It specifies CASSSVSRHGYTF.

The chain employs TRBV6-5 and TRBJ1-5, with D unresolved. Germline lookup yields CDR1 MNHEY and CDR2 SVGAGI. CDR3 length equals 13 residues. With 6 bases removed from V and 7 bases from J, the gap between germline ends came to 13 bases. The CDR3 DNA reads TGTGCCAGCAGGAGCGCTTTCTGGCAGCCCCAGCATTTT. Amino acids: CASRSAFWQPQHF.

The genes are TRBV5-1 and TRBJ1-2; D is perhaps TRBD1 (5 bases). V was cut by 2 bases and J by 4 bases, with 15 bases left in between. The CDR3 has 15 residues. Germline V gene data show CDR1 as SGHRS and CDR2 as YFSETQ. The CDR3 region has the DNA TGCGCCAGCAGCTTCGTGGGGGGTCTGGGCTATGGCTACACCTTC. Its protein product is CASSFVGGLGYGYTF.

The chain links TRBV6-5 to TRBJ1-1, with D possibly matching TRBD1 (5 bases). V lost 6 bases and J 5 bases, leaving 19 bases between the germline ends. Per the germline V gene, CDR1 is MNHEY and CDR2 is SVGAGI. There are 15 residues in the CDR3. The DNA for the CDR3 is TGTGCCAGCAGCTATGGGCCCCAGGGTAGTACTGAAGCTTTCTTT. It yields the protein CASSYGPQGSTEAFF.

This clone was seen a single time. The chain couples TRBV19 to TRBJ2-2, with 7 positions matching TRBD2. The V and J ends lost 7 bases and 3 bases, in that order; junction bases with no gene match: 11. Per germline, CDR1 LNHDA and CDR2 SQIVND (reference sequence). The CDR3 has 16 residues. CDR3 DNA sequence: TGTGCCAGTACCCCGATGGATGGGGGGGACACCGGGGAGCTGTTTTTT. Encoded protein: CASTPMDGGDTGELFF.

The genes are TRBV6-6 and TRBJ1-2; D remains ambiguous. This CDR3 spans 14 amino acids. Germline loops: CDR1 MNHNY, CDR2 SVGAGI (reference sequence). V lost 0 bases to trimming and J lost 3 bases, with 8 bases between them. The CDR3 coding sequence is TGTGCCAGCAGTTACTCGTCCAGCGACTATGGCTACACCTTC. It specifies CASSYSSSDYGYTF.

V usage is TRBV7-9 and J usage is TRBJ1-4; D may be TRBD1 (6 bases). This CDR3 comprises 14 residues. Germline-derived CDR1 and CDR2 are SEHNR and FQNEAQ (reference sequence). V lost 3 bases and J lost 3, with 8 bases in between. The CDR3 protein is CASSFTGPNEKLFF. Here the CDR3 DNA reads TGTGCCAGCAGCTTCACAGGGCCTAATGAAAAACTGTTTTTT.

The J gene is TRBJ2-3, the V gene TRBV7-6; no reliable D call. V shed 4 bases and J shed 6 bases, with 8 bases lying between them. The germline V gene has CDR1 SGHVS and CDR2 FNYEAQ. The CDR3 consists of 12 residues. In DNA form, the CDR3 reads TGTGCCAGCAGCTCCTGGGCGGATACGCAGTATTTT. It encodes CASSSWADTQYF.

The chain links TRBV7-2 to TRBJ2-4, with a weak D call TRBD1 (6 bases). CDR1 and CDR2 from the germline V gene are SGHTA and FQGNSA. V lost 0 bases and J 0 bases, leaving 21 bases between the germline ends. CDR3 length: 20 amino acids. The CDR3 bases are TGTGCCAGCAGCTTAGCTCCAAGTTTAATAAGCAGGGGAGCCAAAAACATTCAGTACTTC. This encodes CASSLAPSLISRGAKNIQYF.